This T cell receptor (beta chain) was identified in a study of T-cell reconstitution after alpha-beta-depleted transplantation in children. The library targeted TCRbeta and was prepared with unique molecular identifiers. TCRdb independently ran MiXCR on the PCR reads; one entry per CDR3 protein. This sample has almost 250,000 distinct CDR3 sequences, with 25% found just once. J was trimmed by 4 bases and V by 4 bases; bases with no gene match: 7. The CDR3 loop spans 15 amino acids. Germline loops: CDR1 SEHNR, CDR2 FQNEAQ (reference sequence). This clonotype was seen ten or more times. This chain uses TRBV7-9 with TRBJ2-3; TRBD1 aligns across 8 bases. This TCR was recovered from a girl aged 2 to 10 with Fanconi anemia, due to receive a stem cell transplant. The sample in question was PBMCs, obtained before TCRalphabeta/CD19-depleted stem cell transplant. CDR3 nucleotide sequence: TGTGCCAGCAGCTCGCGGACAGGGTGGGCAGATACGCAGTATTTT. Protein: CASSSRTGWADTQYF.